The rows below give T cell receptor beta chains drawn from one sample of a study of glioma-infiltrating T cells after dendritic cell vaccination. The repertoire was sequenced with immunoSEQ multiplex PCR; TCRdb's copy has only in-frame clones and lacks some. The sample has 90,000 to 140,000 clones; 90% are singletons. The sample here was blood, taken after dendritic cell vaccination. The receptor source for this set is a human donor with glioblastoma. Both conserved end residues are part of each CDR3. The order of the fields is D gene, clone size, J gene, V gene, CDR3 protein, CDR3 DNA. A D gene is named only where the DNA matches it firmly. Clone sizes are given selectively: once, few, many, or a class where the clone is expanded.

>TRBD1|.|TRBJ1-2|TRBV11-2
CASSLIQGADFYGYTF
TGTGCCAGCAGCTTAATCCAGGGGGCGGATTTCTATGGCTACACCTTC
>.|.|TRBJ1-2|TRBV18
CASSPRASLAGGYTF
TGTGCCAGCTCACCCCGGGCCTCCCTCGCGGGGGGCTACACCTTC
>.|once|TRBJ1-1|TRBV6-5
CASSPTRNTEAFF
TGTGCCAGCAGCCCCACCAGGAACACTGAAGCTTTCTTT
>TRBD1|.|TRBJ1-1|TRBV27
CASSAGGANTEAFF
TGTGCCAGCAGTGCAGGGGGCGCGAACACTGAAGCTTTCTTT
>.|once|TRBJ2-7|TRBV5-1
CASSFLTLDSSYEQYF
TGCGCCAGCAGCTTCTTGACCCTGGACAGCTCCTACGAGCAGTACTTC
>TRBD2|.|TRBJ2-5|TRBV7-8
CASSLAIAGGPGTQYF
TGTGCCAGCAGCTTAGCAATAGCGGGAGGGCCGGGGACCCAGTACTTC
>TRBD1|.|TRBJ1-5|TRBV5-5
CASSFLPGTGSNQPQHF
TGTGCCAGCAGCTTTCTTCCGGGGACAGGTAGCAATCAGCCCCAGCATTTT
>.|.|TRBJ1-5|TRBV11-2
CASSLTEDQPQHF
TGTGCCAGCAGCTTGACGGAGGATCAGCCCCAGCATTTT
>.|.|TRBJ1-1|TRBV5-1
CASSLEGLMNTEAFF
TGCGCCAGCAGCTTGGAGGGACTGATGAACACTGAAGCTTTCTTT
>TRBD1|.|TRBJ1-4|TRBV4-1
CASSQGQGEKLFF
TGCGCCAGCAGCCAGGGACAGGGAGAAAAACTGTTTTTT
>.|.|TRBJ2-1|TRBV11-3
CASSPHSSPGYNEQFF
TGTGCCAGCAGCCCCCATAGTTCCCCGGGTTACAATGAGCAGTTCTTC
>TRBD2|.|TRBJ2-3|TRBV19
CASSPGLVLDTQYF
TGTGCCAGTAGCCCAGGACTAGTTTTAGATACGCAGTATTTT
>TRBD2|.|TRBJ2-7|TRBV5-1
CASSSTSGRVHSEQYF
TGCGCCAGCAGCTCGACTAGCGGGAGAGTTCACTCCGAGCAGTACTTC
>.|once|TRBJ1-5|TRBV19
CASSISGPIEGFAQPQHF
TGTGCCAGTAGTATAAGCGGCCCAATCGAGGGCTTCGCTCAGCCCCAGCATTTT
>.|.|TRBJ2-5|TRBV9
CASSVGQTQYF
TGTGCCAGCAGCGTAGGGCAGACCCAGTACTTC
>.|.|TRBJ2-7|TRBV6-5
CASSTNSYEQYF
TGTGCCAGCAGTACGAACAGCTACGAGCAGTACTTC
>TRBD2|.|TRBJ2-1|TRBV5-1
CASSLVAGRYNEQFF
TGCGCCAGCAGCTTGGTAGCGGGGAGATACAATGAGCAGTTCTTC
>.|.|TRBJ2-1|TRBV9
CASSVGQGHGYEQFF
TGTGCCAGCAGCGTAGGGCAGGGCCATGGCTATGAGCAGTTCTTC
>TRBD1|.|TRBJ1-2|TRBV6-1
CASRRTGGAEGYTF
TGTGCCAGCAGGAGAACAGGGGGCGCGGAGGGCTACACCTTC
>TRBD1|.|TRBJ2-1|TRBV27
CASSLSGTGGEQFF
TGTGCCAGCAGTTTATCCGGGACAGGGGGTGAGCAGTTCTTC
>TRBD2|.|TRBJ2-1|TRBV6-5
CASQRTSGVHEQFF
TGTGCCAGCCAGAGGACTAGCGGGGTTCATGAGCAGTTCTTC
>.|.|TRBJ2-1|TRBV27
CASSLGLGRNSAQFF
TGTGCCAGCAGTTTGGGACTTGGGCGGAACTCTGCGCAGTTCTTC
>.|.|TRBJ1-3|TRBV6-5
CASSSTGASGNTIYF
TGTGCCAGCAGTTCCACGGGAGCCTCTGGAAACACCATATATTTT
>TRBD2|.|TRBJ2-5|TRBV4-1
CASSQDPGGPATQYF
TGCGCCAGCAGCCAAGATCCGGGGGGGCCGGCGACCCAGTACTTC
>.|once|TRBJ2-3|TRBV7-9
CASSPTSDTQYF
TGTGCCAGCAGCCCCACTTCAGATACGCAGTATTTT
>TRBD1|once|TRBJ2-7|TRBV18
CASSRGQGSVYEQYF
TGTGCCAGCTCACGTGGACAGGGAAGTGTCTACGAGCAGTACTTC
>.|.|TRBJ1-2|TRBV6-5
CASSTANYGYTF
TGTGCCAGCAGTACAGCTAACTATGGCTACACCTTC
>TRBD1|.|TRBJ1-4|TRBV6-1
CASSFLGQGGEKLFF
TGTGCCAGCAGTTTCCTGGGACAGGGAGGTGAAAAACTGTTTTTT
>TRBD1|.|TRBJ1-2|TRBV30
CAWRDRGIYGYTF
TGTGCCTGGAGGGACAGGGGTATCTATGGCTACACCTTC
>.|.|TRBJ2-7|TRBV14
CASSQGATGNEQYF
TGTGCCAGCAGCCAGGGAGCTACAGGGAACGAGCAGTACTTC
>TRBD1|.|TRBJ2-7|TRBV6-1
CASNGQVSSYEQYF
TGTGCCAGCAACGGACAGGTTAGCTCCTACGAGCAGTACTTC
>TRBD1|.|TRBJ2-5|TRBV6-6
CASSYRQGAETQYF
TGTGCCAGCAGTTACCGACAGGGTGCGGAGACCCAGTACTTC
>TRBD2|.|TRBJ2-7|TRBV5-1
CASSSSSGGIYEQYF
TGCGCCAGCAGTTCCTCTAGCGGGGGGATCTACGAGCAGTACTTC
>.|.|TRBJ2-5|TRBV5-1
CASSLVSARQETQYF
TGCGCCAGCAGCTTGGTTAGCGCTCGCCAAGAGACCCAGTACTTC
>.|.|TRBJ2-1|TRBV10-3
CASSDGDAGYNEQFF
TGTGCCAGCAGTGATGGGGACGCGGGGTACAATGAGCAGTTCTTC
>.|.|TRBJ2-5|TRBV5-6
CASSSGSVGGGETQYF
TGTGCCAGCAGCTCCGGTTCTGTTGGTGGGGGGGAGACCCAGTACTTC
>.|.|TRBJ1-2|TRBV19
CASSIGRGGSNYGYTF
TGTGCCAGTAGTATTGGAAGGGGAGGCAGCAACTATGGCTACACCTTC
>TRBD1|.|TRBJ1-1|TRBV5-1
CASSHLPDRGQRTEAFF
TGCGCCAGCAGCCACCTACCGGACAGGGGGCAGAGAACTGAAGCTTTCTTT
>TRBD1|.|TRBJ1-2|TRBV7-9
CASSVGQTYGYTF
TGTGCCAGCAGCGTGGGACAGACCTATGGCTACACCTTC
>.|.|TRBJ2-3|TRBV10-3
CAIRSSTSTDTQYF
TGTGCCATCAGGTCTAGCACTAGCACAGATACGCAGTATTTT
>.|.|TRBJ1-6|TRBV19
CATQQGATSPLHF
TGTGCCACGCAACAGGGCGCTACTTCACCCCTCCACTTT
>.|once|TRBJ2-5|TRBV6-5
CASSLGVVSSQQYF
TGTGCCAGCAGTCTCGGGGTCGTTTCCAGCCAGCAGTACTTC
>TRBD2|.|TRBJ2-5|TRBV5-1
CASSLGLAETQYF
TGCGCCAGCAGCCTTGGACTAGCGGAGACCCAGTACTTC
>TRBD2|.|TRBJ2-2|TRBV5-1
CASRSGLAGVRTGELFF
TGCGCCAGCAGGTCGGGACTAGCGGGAGTAAGGACCGGGGAGCTGTTTTTT
>TRBD1|.|TRBJ1-2|TRBV29-1
CSVETGDDYGYTF
TGCAGCGTTGAGACAGGGGACGACTATGGCTACACCTTC
>TRBD1|many|TRBJ2-7|TRBV7-9
CASSADRDIAEQYF
TGTGCCAGCAGCGCCGACAGGGATATCGCCGAGCAGTACTTC
>.|.|TRBJ2-5|TRBV29-1
CSVDVYQETQYF
TGCAGCGTTGATGTATATCAAGAGACCCAGTACTTC
>.|once|TRBJ1-1|TRBV19
CASSSTGATPEAFF
TGTGCCAGTAGTTCCACCGGAGCCACCCCTGAAGCTTTCTTT
>TRBD1|.|TRBJ2-5|TRBV10-3
CAIRQGTNQETQYF
TGTGCCATCCGACAGGGGACGAACCAAGAGACCCAGTACTTC
>.|once|TRBJ2-5|TRBV6-1
CASLRVGKTQYF
TGTGCCAGCTTGCGGGTCGGGAAGACCCAGTACTTC
>TRBD2|.|TRBJ2-2|TRBV4-1
CASSPWLAGGRNTGELFF
TGCGCCAGCAGCCCGTGGCTAGCGGGGGGCCGCAACACCGGGGAGCTGTTTTTT